The T cell receptor beta chain described here comes from a study of blood T cell repertoires in COVID-19. Original analysis: Quantification of nucleated cells was approximated via reference gene primer amplification. Sequencing was performed with immunoSEQ multiplex PCR; in TCRdb, only in-frame clones are kept and a portion is missing. The V and J calls and clone size were taken over from that table, and D and trimming were inferred from the DNA. This sample has 200,000 to 300,000 clones, with around nine tenths found just once. The participants were between about 18 and 100 years old and came from 24 US areas. The TCR originated in a woman in her twenties or thirties who had recovered from COVID-19. Sequencing used PBMCs or T cells enriched from blood (not recorded which).

For the CDR3, the DNA is TGTGCCAGCAGCTTAACCCCTAGCTCCTATAATTCACCCCTCCACTTT. Translation gives CASSLTPSSYNSPLHF. The rearrangement joins TRBV7-3 to TRBJ1-6; D is ambiguous. The germline CDR1 and CDR2 sequences are SGHTA and FQGTGA. V lost 0 bases, J lost 0 bases, and 6 bases lay in between. The CDR3 runs to 16 residues.